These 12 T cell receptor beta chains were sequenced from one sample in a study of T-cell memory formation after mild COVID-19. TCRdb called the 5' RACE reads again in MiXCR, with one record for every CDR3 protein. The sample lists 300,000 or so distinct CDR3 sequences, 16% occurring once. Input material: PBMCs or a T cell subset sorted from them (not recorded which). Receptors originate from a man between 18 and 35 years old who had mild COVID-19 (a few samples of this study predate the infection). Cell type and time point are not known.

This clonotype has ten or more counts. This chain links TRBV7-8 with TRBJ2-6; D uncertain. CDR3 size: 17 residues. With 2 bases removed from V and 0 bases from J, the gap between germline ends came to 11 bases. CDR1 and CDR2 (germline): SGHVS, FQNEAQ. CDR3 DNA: TGTGCCAGCAGCTTACCCCGACGGTACTCTGGGGCCAACGTCCTGACTTTC. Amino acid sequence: CASSLPRRYSGANVLTF.

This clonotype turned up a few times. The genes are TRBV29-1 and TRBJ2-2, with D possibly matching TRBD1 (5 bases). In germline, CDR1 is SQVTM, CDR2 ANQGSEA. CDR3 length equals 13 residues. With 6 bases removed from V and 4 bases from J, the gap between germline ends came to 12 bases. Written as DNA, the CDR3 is TGCAGCGTCGAATCCAGGGCCACCGGGGAGCTGTTTTTT. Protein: CSVESRATGELFF.

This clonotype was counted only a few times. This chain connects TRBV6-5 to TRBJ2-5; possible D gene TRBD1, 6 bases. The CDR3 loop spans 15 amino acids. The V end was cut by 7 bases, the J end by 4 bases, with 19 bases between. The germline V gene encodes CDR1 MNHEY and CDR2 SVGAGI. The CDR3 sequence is CASTKNRDPSETQYF. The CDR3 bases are TGTGCCAGCACCAAAAACAGGGATCCCTCAGAGACCCAGTACTTC.

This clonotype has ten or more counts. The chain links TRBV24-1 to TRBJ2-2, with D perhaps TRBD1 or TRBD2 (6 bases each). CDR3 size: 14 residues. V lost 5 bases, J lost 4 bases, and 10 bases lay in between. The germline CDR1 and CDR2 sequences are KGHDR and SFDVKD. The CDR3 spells CATSGGARTGELFF. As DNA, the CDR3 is TGTGCCACCAGTGGGGGGGCCCGCACCGGGGAGCTGTTTTTT.

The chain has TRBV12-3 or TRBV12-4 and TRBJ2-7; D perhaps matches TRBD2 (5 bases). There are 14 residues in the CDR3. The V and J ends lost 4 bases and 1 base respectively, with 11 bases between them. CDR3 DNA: TGTGCCAGCAGTTCACCGGACTTATCCTACGAGCAGTACGTC. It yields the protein CASSSPDLSYEQYV.

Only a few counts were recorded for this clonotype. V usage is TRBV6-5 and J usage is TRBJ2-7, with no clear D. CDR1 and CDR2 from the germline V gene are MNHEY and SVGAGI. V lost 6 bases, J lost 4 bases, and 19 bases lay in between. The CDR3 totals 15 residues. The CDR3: CASRSSGVFGYEQYV. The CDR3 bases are TGTGCCAGCAGGTCTAGTGGAGTGTTTGGGTACGAGCAGTACGTC.

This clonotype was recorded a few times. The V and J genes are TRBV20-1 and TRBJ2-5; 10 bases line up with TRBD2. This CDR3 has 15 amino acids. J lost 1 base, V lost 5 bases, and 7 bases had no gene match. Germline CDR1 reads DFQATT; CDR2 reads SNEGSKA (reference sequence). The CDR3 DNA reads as TGCAGTGCTCTCTATTGGACTAGCGGCCAAGAGACCCAGTACTTC. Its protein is CSALYWTSGQETQYF.

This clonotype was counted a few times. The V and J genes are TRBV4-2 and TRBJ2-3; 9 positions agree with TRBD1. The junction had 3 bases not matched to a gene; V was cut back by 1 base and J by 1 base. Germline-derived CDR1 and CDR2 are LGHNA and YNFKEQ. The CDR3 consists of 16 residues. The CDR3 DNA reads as TGTGCCAGCAGCCAAGCAAGACAGGGGGGCACAGATACGCAGTATTTT. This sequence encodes CASSQARQGGTDTQYF.

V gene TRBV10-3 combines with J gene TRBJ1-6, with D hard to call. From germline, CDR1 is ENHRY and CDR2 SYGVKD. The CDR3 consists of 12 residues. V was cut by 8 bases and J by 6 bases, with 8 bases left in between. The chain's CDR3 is CAIGAVNSPLHF. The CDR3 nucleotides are TGTGCCATCGGCGCGGTTAATTCACCCCTCCACTTT.

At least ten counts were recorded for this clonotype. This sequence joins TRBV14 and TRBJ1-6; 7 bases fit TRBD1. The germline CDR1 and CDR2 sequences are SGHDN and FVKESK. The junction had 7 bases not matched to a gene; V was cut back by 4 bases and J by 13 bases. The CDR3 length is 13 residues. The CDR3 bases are TGTGCCAGCAGCCCAAGGACAGGTTCTCCCCTCCACTTT. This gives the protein CASSPRTGSPLHF.

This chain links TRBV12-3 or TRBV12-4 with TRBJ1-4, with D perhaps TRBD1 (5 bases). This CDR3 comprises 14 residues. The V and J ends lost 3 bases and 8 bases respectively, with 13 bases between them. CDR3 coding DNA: TGTGCCAGCAGTTTCGGGGCGACGGGCGAAAAACTGTTTTTT. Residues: CASSFGATGEKLFF.

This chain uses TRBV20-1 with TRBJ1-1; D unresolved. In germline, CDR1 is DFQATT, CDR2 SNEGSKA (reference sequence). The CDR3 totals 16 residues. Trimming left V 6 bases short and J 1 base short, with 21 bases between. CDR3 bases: TGCAGTGCGCTAGACCCGCGTGGGAGAACGAACACTGAAGCTTTCTTT. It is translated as CSALDPRGRTNTEAFF.